The 20 T cell receptor beta chains below come from one sample, sequenced in a study of T cell responses to AZD1222 COVID-19 vaccine. The assay was immunoSEQ multiplex PCR, and TCRdb's table has in-frame clones only and misses some. The sample consists of approximately 100,000 clones, about 90% of them appearing once. Sequenced material: peripheral blood, taken on day 0 of AZD1222 vaccination. These receptors all stem from an adult in good health.

This clone appeared a few times. Distinct nucleotide sequences in the sample also encode this CDR3. The V gene is TRBV12-3 or TRBV12-4, the J gene TRBJ1-5; TRBD1 aligns across 7 bases. With 6 bases clipped from V and 4 bases from J, the junction kept 3 bases outside the gene matches. The CDR3 covers 13 residues. The CDR3 DNA reads TGTGCCAGCAGGCCGACAGGGAATCAGCCCCAGCATTTT. Its protein is CASRPTGNQPQHF.

This chain uses TRBV4-2 with TRBJ2-2; possible D gene TRBD2, 5 bases. Germline V CDR1 and CDR2: LGHNA, YNFKEQ. The CDR3 length is 13 residues. V was pared by 5 bases and J by 4 bases, with 8 bases between. The CDR3 sequence is CASSTSSTGELFF. CDR3 in DNA: TGTGCCAGCAGCACTAGTAGCACCGGGGAGCTGTTTTTT.

This chain joins TRBV18 and TRBJ1-6; D is unresolved. The CDR3 loop spans 13 amino acids. CDR1 and CDR2 from the germline V gene are KGHSH and LQKENI. Trimming shortened V by 4 bases and J by 10 bases, and 11 bases separated the two germline ends. The CDR3 nucleotides read TGTGCCAGCTCACTAAGTATCTTGTCACCCCTCCACTTT. This codes for CASSLSILSPLHF.

In DNA form, the CDR3 reads TGTGCCAGCAGTATCGACAGGGCTGGAAACACCATATATTTT. It encodes CASSIDRAGNTIYF. The genes are TRBV28 and TRBJ1-3; TRBD1 matches 7 bases. CDR3 length equals 14 residues. Germline V gene sequence: CDR1 MDHEN, CDR2 SYDVKM. After removal of 5 bases from V and 2 bases from J, the junction contained 3 bases not matched to a gene.

This clone came up a few times. The chain links TRBV2 to TRBJ2-1; possible D gene TRBD2, 7 bases. The CDR3 extends over 15 amino acids. Germline loops: CDR1 SNHLY, CDR2 FYNNEI. V lost 4 bases to trimming and J lost 10 bases, with 20 bases between them. The CDR3 spells CASSVVGGRGSEQFF. The CDR3, as DNA: TGTGCCAGCAGTGTCGTGGGGGGGCGAGGGAGCGAGCAGTTCTTC.

The V call is TRBV5-5, the J call TRBJ2-5, with D possibly being TRBD1 or TRBD2 (5 bases each). The CDR3 is made up of 16 amino acids. The germline gives CDR1 SGHKS, CDR2 YYEKEE (reference sequence). Trimming stripped 4 bases from V and 2 bases from J, with 18 bases between. The CDR3 is CASSETAERGQETQYF. The CDR3 DNA is TGTGCCAGCAGCGAAACAGCTGAGAGGGGTCAAGAGACCCAGTACTTC.

This clone came up once. The V call is TRBV7-2, the J call TRBJ1-2; D may be TRBD1 (5 bases). Germline loops: CDR1 SGHTA, CDR2 FQGNSA. This CDR3 is 12 amino acids long. V dropped 5 bases and J dropped 5 bases, with 9 bases sitting between them. The CDR3: CASSQWGYGYTF. Written as DNA, the CDR3 is TGTGCCAGCAGCCAGTGGGGGTATGGCTACACCTTC.

The CDR3 coding sequence is TGTGCCAGCTCGCCGGACGGGGTCTACGAGCAGTACTTC. Translation: CASSPDGVYEQYF. This sequence joins TRBV18 and TRBJ2-7, with D possibly being TRBD2 (5 bases). From germline, CDR1 is KGHSH and CDR2 LQKENI. The length of the CDR3 is 13 residues. Deletions cut 6 bases from V and 3 bases from J, with 12 bases between. The variable domain in full, with the rest retrieved from reference TRBV18 and TRBJ2-7, is NAGVMQNPRHLVRRRGQEARLRCSPMKGHSHVYWYRQLPEEGLKFMVYLQKENIIDESGMPKERFSAEFPKEGPSILRIQQVVRGDSAAYFCASSPDGVYEQYFGPGTRLTVT.

The V and J genes are TRBV3-1 (or the pseudogene TRBV3-2) and TRBJ1-2; a weak D match, TRBD1 (6 bases). Germline V CDR1 and CDR2: LGHDT, YNNKEL (reference sequence). This CDR3 spans 16 amino acids. Trimming left V 4 bases short and J 0 bases short, with 15 bases between. The CDR3 reads CASSLAGASANYGYTF. The CDR3 region has the DNA TGTGCCAGCAGCCTTGCAGGGGCAAGTGCTAACTATGGCTACACCTTC.

The genes are TRBV10-3 and TRBJ1-2; D is uncertain. Germline assignment: CDR1 ENHRY and CDR2 SYGVKD. V lost 6 bases, J lost 0 bases, and 5 bases lay in between. This CDR3 has 12 amino acids. Written as DNA, the CDR3 is TGTGCCATCAGGACTACTAACTATGGCTACACCTTC. Residues: CAIRTTNYGYTF.

The chain has TRBV6-5 and TRBJ1-1; a possible D gene is TRBD1 (5 bases). CDR1 MNHEY and CDR2 SVGAGI come from the germline V gene. The CDR3 totals 13 residues. V was pared by 7 bases and J by 5 bases, with 14 bases between. The CDR3 is CASIRGEGTEAFF. The CDR3 DNA is TGTGCCAGCATTAGAGGGGAGGGGACTGAAGCTTTCTTT.

A word on this clone: Other nucleotide sequences in the sample specify the same CDR3. The chain uses TRBV5-1 and TRBJ1-1, with TRBD1 identical over 8 bases. This CDR3 comprises 14 residues. V shed 2 bases and J 1 base; nucleotides not matched to a gene: 1. Germline V gene sequence: CDR1 SGHRS, CDR2 YFSETQ. The CDR3 bases are TGCGCCAGCAGCTTTGACAGGGGGAACACTGAAGCTTTCTTT. Translated, it gives CASSFDRGNTEAFF.

The chain carries TRBV23-1 and TRBJ2-7; no clear D gene. TRBV23-1 qualifies as an ORF whose function is uncertain. Trimming shortened V by 2 bases and J by 9 bases, and 23 bases separated the two germline ends. There are 16 residues in the CDR3. The CDR3 reads CASSQPPGLQEPRQYF. The CDR3 DNA reads TGCGCCAGCAGTCAACCGCCCGGGTTACAAGAGCCTAGGCAGTACTTC.

The gene calls are TRBV15 and TRBJ2-1; D is undetermined. The CDR3 has 12 amino acids. V lost 0 bases and J 12 bases, leaving 9 bases between the germline ends. Germline V lookup: CDR1 LNHNV, CDR2 YYDKDF (reference sequence). CDR3 region: CATSRDQWGQFF. CDR3 coding DNA: TGTGCCACCAGCAGAGATCAGTGGGGGCAGTTCTTC.

The chain recombines TRBV4-2 with TRBJ2-7; TRBD1 is a possible D gene (5 bases). V lost 1 base to trimming and J lost 2 bases, with 12 bases between them. This CDR3 region has 15 residues. CDR1 LGHNA and CDR2 YNFKEQ come from the germline V gene. CDR3 loop: CASSQGDRGPYEQYF. CDR3 sequence (DNA): TGTGCCAGCAGCCAAGGCGACAGAGGTCCCTACGAGCAGTACTTC.

J is TRBJ1-2 and V is TRBV18; TRBD1 matches at 10 bases. Looked up from germline, CDR1 is KGHSH and CDR2 is LQKENI. J was trimmed by 6 bases and V by 2 bases; bases with no gene match: 3. The CDR3 sequence is 14 residues long. The DNA for the CDR3 is TGTGCCAGCTCACCATCGGGACAGGGGAATGGCTACACCTTC. This gives the protein CASSPSGQGNGYTF.

This chain uses TRBV30 with TRBJ1-1; D is possibly TRBD1 (5 bases). Deletions cut 1 base from V and 11 bases from J, with 11 bases between. Germline loops: CDR1 GTSNPN, CDR2 SVGIG (reference sequence). The CDR3 runs to 11 residues. Here the CDR3 reads CAWSAPRAAFF. CDR3 nucleotides: TGTGCCTGGAGTGCACCCAGGGCGGCTTTCTTT. Full variable domain (remainder filled in from reference TRBV30 and TRBJ1-1): SQTIHQWPATLVQPVGSPLSLECTVEGTSNPNLYWYRQAAGRGLQLLFYSVGIGQISSEVPQNLSASRPQDRQFILSSKKLLLSDSGFYLCAWSAPRAAFFGQGTRLTVV.

This clone occurred once. This sequence joins TRBV3-1 (or the pseudogene TRBV3-2) and TRBJ2-3, with 7 bases that match TRBD2. Germline CDR1 and CDR2: LGHDT and YNNKEL (reference sequence). CDR3 length equals 15 residues. J was trimmed by 7 bases and V by 1 base; bases with no gene match: 8. CDR3 nucleotides: TGTGCCAGCAGCCAAGGCGGGGCGGGAGTTCATACGCAGTATTTT. Protein sequence: CASSQGGAGVHTQYF.

V gene TRBV5-1 combines with J gene TRBJ2-5; 13 positions match TRBD2. Trimming at V came to 4 bases and at J to 4 bases, leaving 7 bases not matched to a gene. The CDR3 is 16 residues long. Germline loops: CDR1 SGHRS, CDR2 YFSETQ. CDR3 in amino acids: CASSGGLAGDLETQYF. Written as DNA, the CDR3 is TGCGCCAGCAGCGGAGGACTAGCGGGAGACTTAGAGACCCAGTACTTC.

V is TRBV5-1 and J is TRBJ2-7; TRBD2 aligns across 8 bases. Trimming cost V 4 bases and J 4 bases; bases outside gene matches: 10. The V gene's germline CDR1 is SGHRS and CDR2 YFSETQ. The CDR3 loop spans 15 amino acids. CDR3 in amino acids: CASSPRLASLYEQYF. CDR3 DNA: TGCGCCAGCAGCCCAAGACTAGCGAGTTTATACGAGCAGTACTTC. Looking up the rest from reference TRBV5-1 and TRBJ2-7 gives the full variable domain: KAGVTQTPRYLIKTRGQQVTLSCSPISGHRSVSWYQQTPGQGLQFLFEYFSETQRNKGNFPGRFSGRQFSNSRSEMNVSTLELGDSALYLCASSPRLASLYEQYFGPGTRLTVT.